Sequencing of this T cell receptor (beta chain) was carried out in a study of CD8+CD57+ T cells in acquired aplastic anemia. Study summary: An average of 3.2 ug of DNA was obtained from sorted CD4+ and CD8+ cells.

CDR3 and TCR beta VDJ profiling relied on a genomic DNA template. TCRdb analysed the reads with MiXCR anew, one entry per CDR3 protein. The data contain under 200,000 distinct CDR3 sequences, approximately 48% of them singletons. The V end lost 7 bases, the J end lost 1 base, and 19 bases lay between the germline ends. In germline, CDR1 is MNHEY, CDR2 SVGEGT. The length of the CDR3 is 16 residues. Study-wide findings and caveats: No significant difference in CD8+ Simpson's diversity was found between patients and controls. Patients and controls turned out to have roughly 30 CD8+ CDR3 sequences in common.

In patients chosen for sequencing, flow cytometry had shown CD8+CD57+ cell expansion. As a group, the patients uniformly had severe acquired aplastic anemia. With regard to this clonotype: Its matching antigen is unknown.

Sequenced input: sorted CD4+, CD8+, or CD8+CD57+ T cells (not recorded which) from PBMCs. The clonotype was recovered from a human donor with aplastic anemia. The chain has TRBV6-2 or TRBV6-3 and TRBJ1-1; D is perhaps TRBD1 (5 bases). The CDR3 region has the DNA TGTGCCAGCATCAGCCTGAGAGGGGAAAAGAACACTGAAGCTTTCTTT. Encoded protein: CASISLRGEKNTEAFF.